This TCR beta chain was identified in a study of T cell responses to AZD1222 COVID-19 vaccine. Findings of the study overall: Receipt of two AZD1222 doses was followed by a rise in Spike-specific TCR breadth and depth. Among AZD1222 vaccinees, only five or six were seropositive at baseline. Only after the peak T cell response were repertoires sampled. There were vaccine-associated CD4 TCRs across spike, dominant at 160-218 and 743-854.

Trimming left V 1 base short and J 6 bases short, with 7 bases between. The germline CDR1 and CDR2 sequences are SGHTA and FQGNSA. This CDR3 is built from 13 residues. Produced via immunoSEQ multiplex PCR; TCRdb's table is partial and in-frame only. The sample contains 120,000 or so clones, roughly four fifths of which appear only once. Turning to this clone: The antigen remains undetermined.

V and J are TRBV7-2 and TRBJ1-5; tentatively, D is TRBD1 (6 bases). The sample in question was peripheral blood, obtained on day 0 of AZD1222 vaccination. The source is an adult in good health. The DNA of the CDR3 is TGTGCCAGCAGCTTAGGGGGGGCTCAGCCCCAGCATTTT. It encodes CASSLGGAQPQHF.